The T cell receptor (beta chain) described here comes from a study of cytomegalovirus exposure and HLA in healthy donors. This clone was detected a few times. The antigen is undetermined. The study, taken as a whole, reports: TCR beta V segments were, for the most part, productive about 87% or about 30% of the time in an earlier analysis. Immune exposure was documented only through CMV serostatus. The classifier was said to identify cytomegalovirus status with high specificity and sensitivity.

Primers: 60 Vbeta forward and 13 Jbeta reverse. Libraries were prepared by immunoSEQ multiplex PCR; TCRdb keeps only in-frame clonotypes and omits some of them. The sample carries 150,000 to 160,000 clones, approximately 75% recorded once. The specimen was PBMCs. This TCR came from a man in his late teens or twenties in good health and CMV-seronegative.

This chain's CDR3 is CASKSGVLGTGELFF. Written as DNA, the CDR3 is TGTGCCAGCAAGTCCGGGGTCCTGGGCACCGGGGAGCTGTTTTTT. The chain recombines TRBV9 with TRBJ2-2; possible D gene TRBD2, 5 bases. The germline gives CDR1 SGDLS, CDR2 YYNGEE. There are 15 residues in the CDR3. Between the trimmed V and J ends, which lost 6 bases and 4 bases, there was a span of 16 bases.